This T cell receptor (beta chain) originates from a study of cytomegalovirus exposure and HLA in healthy donors (dated by TCRdb to 2016 to 2017). In terms of the full investigation: According to an earlier analysis of several hundred of the donors, some 170 million T cells yielded 117 million unique TCR beta sequences and approximately 300 Gb of sequence data. Roughly 300 gigabases of sequencing data and approximately 93 million unique TCR sequences were included in an early release covering roughly 600 HLA-typed donors. Among the roughly 400 genotyped donors, around 79% belonged to the genetic ancestry cluster associated with self-reported Caucasian donors. The study aimed to test whether cataloging public T cell receptors could reveal signatures of past pathogen exposure. Using immunosequencing, the study profiled T cell repertoires from 500 to 800 subjects and related those repertoires to cytomegalovirus serostatus. In addition to the first cohort of several hundred subjects, a separate validation cohort of 120 different subjects was used. The study combined high-throughput TCR immunosequencing, statistical association of individual TCRs with disease status, and machine learning to predict cytomegalovirus infection status. A later analysis re-analyzed previously published TCR beta repertoires from 666 donors and added high-resolution HLA genotyping to study TCR occurrence patterns. Rather than using new phenotypic data, the later analysis identified candidate immune exposures from TCR beta sequences and from how often those sequences occurred across donors. In an earlier analysis of over 550 of the donors, high-throughput TCR beta sequencing was used to judge whether each TCR beta V gene segment behaved as functional or pseudogenic. Donor age, sex, ethnicity and CMV serostatus were compiled together with the repertoire data. A later genetic analysis used genome-wide SNP genotypes for 398 of the 666 donors, treating that subset as a discovery cohort. Every repertoire in the discovery cohort had been generated on one and the same sequencing platform. Class I and class II HLA loci were covered by the typing at four-digit resolution. Typing coverage varied by locus: roughly 620-640 donors for A, B, C, DRB1 and DQB1; approximately 560 for DQA1; more than 600 for DPA1; more than 450 for DPB1. About five DR-DQ haplotypes were handled as single units for association and clustering, since linkage in the cohort was strong. Among some 410 genotyped donors of the cohort, an average of about 240,000 unique TCR beta nucleotide sequences were sequenced per donor, around 20% of them non-productive. Broader findings and caveats from the paper: Strong co-occurrence of HLA alleles, especially DR and DQ, made assigning TCR associations to individual alleles difficult. Some IMGT-functional V segments, including TRBV6-2 and TRBV6-3, could not be told apart with the 87-base-pair reads, so those segments were excluded. A further reported finding was that TCR beta sequences accurately predicted the HLA-A and HLA-B alleles for most subjects in the first cohort. Linkage disequilibrium might explain the correlated functional status among segregating V segments, but an unknown experimental factor could not be excluded. Three of the identified cytomegalovirus-associated TCR beta chains were confirmed in vitro to be specific for cytomegalovirus antigens. In a later analysis, TCR association rates were found to vary across HLA loci, with the most associated TCRs seen for DRB1 alleles and the fewest for HLA-C alleles. The authors suggested that the approach could potentially be extended to other disease states and immunological phenotypes. A later analysis found that most CMV-associated TCR beta chains appeared HLA-restricted, with HLA associations seemingly driven largely by CMV exposure. In this cohort, only TCR beta chains were sequenced, and detectable features were limited by the absence of alpha or paired-chain data. Most TCR sequences were observed very rarely across donors, whereas some public TCRs were present in many individuals. The classifier was reported to diagnose cytomegalovirus status with high specificity and sensitivity in both the original cohort and the validation cohort. In an earlier analysis of approximately 590 of the donors, most TCR beta V segments appeared in productive rearrangements about 90% or about 30% of the time, broadly matching IMGT annotations. In a later analysis, HLA-associated TCR beta chains were found to be more clonally expanded and to have lower generation probabilities than equally common non-associated chains. Because some donors lacked HLA typing at each locus, the association tests relied only on the typed subset. In the study, 164 TCR beta chains were listed as associated with cytomegalovirus. A group of highly shared sequence variants was considered likely to be a technical artifact of the sequencing pipeline. The only immune exposure information available for the cohort was CMV serostatus. The presence/absence analyses assumed that sequencing depth was roughly uniform across donors, and that assumption may not be true. The earlier analysis of around 600 of the donors excluded over 15 rarely observed V segments, including chromosome 9 orphons, because counts were too low. In a later analysis, over 15,000 TCR beta sequences were associated with specific HLA alleles at a false discovery rate of 0.05. Several of the top co-occurrence clusters appeared to be linked to parvovirus B19, influenza, CMV and Epstein-Barr virus, according to a later analysis. In a later genetic analysis, a missense DCLRE1C variant was associated with V-gene and J-gene trimming of TCR beta chains, and the association was replicated in an independent cohort. Compared with the roughly 700-donor mean, donors in an Asian-associated ancestry cluster had fewer N-insertions in productive TCRs, according to a later genetic analysis.

The cohort comprised some 680 healthy bone marrow donors. All cohort members were sampled while nominally healthy, although unrecorded immune exposures were likely present. The donor was CMV seropositive and belonged to the group of 250 to 300 seropositive cohort members. Each donor provided a peripheral blood sample, and peripheral blood mononuclear cells were used for TCR beta sequencing. The Qiagen DNeasy Blood Extraction Kit was used to extract genomic DNA from the blood cell samples. The germline ends are 6 bases apart after V is trimmed by 2 bases and J by 4 bases. Reading from cysteine to phenylalanine, the CDR3 counts 12 amino acids. Of all the DNA, just the CDR3 is kept, 36 bases in frame from base 1. The germline V gene encodes CDR1 SEHNR and CDR2 FQNEAQ (reference sequence). A note on this clone: It lacks a known antigen. Base qualities are missing; no much larger clone stands one base away.

Libraries were built with the immunoSEQ multiplex PCR assay. The multiplex PCR relied on a mix of 60 forward primers for TCR Vbeta segments and 13 reverse primers for TCR Jbeta segments. The CDR3 region of rearranged TCR beta genes was amplified from genomic DNA by a multiplex PCR assay. Amplified TCR beta libraries were sequenced as 87-base-pair reads on the Illumina HiSeq System. The authors' analysis ran thus. A later analysis tallied roughly 80 million unique TCR beta chains across the 666 repertoires, and around 12 million of those chains were shared by two or more donors. Raw reads were error-corrected and collapsed into unique sequences by a nearest-neighbor algorithm in which closely related sequences were merged to remove PCR and sequencing errors. To assign V, D and J gene segments, CDR3 sequences were aligned to IMGT reference sequences. Each retained sequence needed at least a six-nucleotide match to both a V gene segment and a J gene segment. A rearrangement was called productive if the CDR3 had no stop codons and remained in frame with V and J, and every other rearrangement was called non-productive. Following IMGT convention, CDR3 was defined as the stretch from the second conserved V-encoded cysteine up to the conserved J-encoded phenylalanine. The earlier analysis of around 640 of the donors excluded sequences that lacked an unambiguous match to a single V gene segment. In an earlier analysis of around 590 of the donors, a V segment was called functional when productive rearrangements were above 56.7%, and segregating when the standard deviation between donors exceeded 5%. A statistical classification framework was developed to diagnose cytomegalovirus status using the catalog of TCR beta chain sequences. A later analysis assigned V and J genes by comparing TCR nucleotide sequences with IMGT/GENE-DB human TR gene sequences. In a later analysis, CDR3 sequences and most-parsimonious VDJ recombination scenarios were assigned using the TCRdist pipeline. In a later analysis, each TCR beta chain was defined by its CDR3 amino acid sequence together with its V-gene family, and reads lacking a unique V-gene family were excluded. In a later analysis, approximately 590 highly shared, low-generation-probability nucleotide sequences were removed to address suspected cross-contamination and a sequencing artifact. A later analysis calculated a clonal expansion index for each public chain from normalized within-repertoire ranks of inferred template counts. In a later analysis, generation probabilities were computed with a VDJ recombination model fitted to out-of-frame rearrangements, and the resulting probabilities were checked against IGoR. Hypergeometric tests were used in a later analysis to score TCR-TCR, TCR-HLA and TCR-CMV co-occurrence, with a repertoire-size bias correction applied to the TCR pairs. To estimate false discovery rates, a later analysis permuted the HLA or CMV assignments 20 times. In a later analysis, co-occurring TCRs were grouped using DBSCAN, with TCRdist sequence similarity added in when clustering inside HLA-allele-positive subsets. Repertoires with fewer than 30,000 or more than 120,000 public chains were left out of co-occurrence clustering, as were five repertoires with anomalous nucleotide sharing. TCRdb mirrors the immuneACCESS table, restricted to in-frame sequences. Some clones are absent from its copies; in checked studies, under half trace to an unresolved V gene, and the reason for the others is unknown. V, J and clone size were drawn from that table, and D and trimming were deduced from the DNA. In this sample the table shows some 200,000 clones, 55% to 75% of which occur a single time. Of the sample, roughly 2.5% is held by the ten largest clones.

The sample comprised PBMCs. This chain is built from TRBV7-9 and TRBJ2-7; matching of 5 bases hints at TRBD2 as the D gene. This sequence was found in a man between 35 and 55 years old in good health and CMV-seropositive. The DNA sequence is as follows: TGTGCCAGCAGCTTAAGAGGGTACGAGCAGTACTTC. This yields the protein CASSLRGYEQYF.